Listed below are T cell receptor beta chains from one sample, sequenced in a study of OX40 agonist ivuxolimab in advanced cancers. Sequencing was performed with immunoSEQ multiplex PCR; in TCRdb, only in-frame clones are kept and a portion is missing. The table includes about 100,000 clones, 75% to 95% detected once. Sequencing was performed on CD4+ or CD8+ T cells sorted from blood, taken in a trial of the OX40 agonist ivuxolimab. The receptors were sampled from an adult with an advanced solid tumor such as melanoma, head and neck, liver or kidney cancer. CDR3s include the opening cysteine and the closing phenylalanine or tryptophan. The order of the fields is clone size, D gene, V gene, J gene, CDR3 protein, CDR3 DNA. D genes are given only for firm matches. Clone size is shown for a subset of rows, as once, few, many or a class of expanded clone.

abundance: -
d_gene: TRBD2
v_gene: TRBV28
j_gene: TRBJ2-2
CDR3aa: CASSNRTGGAGELFF
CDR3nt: TGTGCCAGTTCCAACAGGACGGGAGGAGCCGGGGAGCTGTTTTTT

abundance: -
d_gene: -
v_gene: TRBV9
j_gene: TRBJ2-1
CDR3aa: CASSVTGRTDEQFF
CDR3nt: TGTGCCAGCAGCGTAACCGGGAGAACCGATGAGCAGTTCTTC

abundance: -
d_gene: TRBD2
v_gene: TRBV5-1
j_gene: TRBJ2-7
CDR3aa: CASSSEGTSGREQYF
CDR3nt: TGCGCCAGCAGCTCCGAGGGGACTAGCGGGAGGGAGCAGTACTTC

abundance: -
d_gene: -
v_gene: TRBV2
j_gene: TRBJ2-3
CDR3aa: CASSVAGSSGTDTQYF
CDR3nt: TGTGCCAGCAGTGTGGCAGGGTCGTCGGGCACAGATACGCAGTATTTT

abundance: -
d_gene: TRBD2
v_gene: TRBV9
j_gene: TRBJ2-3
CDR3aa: CASSAGLAADTQYF
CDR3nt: TGTGCCAGCAGCGCGGGACTAGCGGCAGATACGCAGTATTTT

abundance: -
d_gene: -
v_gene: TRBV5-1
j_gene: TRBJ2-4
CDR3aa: CASSLDQTKNIQYF
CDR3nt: TGCGCCAGCAGCTTGGACCAGACCAAAAACATTCAGTACTTC

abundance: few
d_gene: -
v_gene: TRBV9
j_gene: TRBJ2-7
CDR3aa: CASSVGGSPMFYEQYF
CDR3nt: TGTGCCAGCAGCGTAGGCGGTAGTCCGATGTTCTACGAGCAGTACTTC

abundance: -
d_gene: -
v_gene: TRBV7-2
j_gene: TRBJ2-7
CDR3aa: CASSLVQGLYEQYF
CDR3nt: TGTGCCAGCAGCCTCGTTCAGGGCCTCTACGAGCAGTACTTC

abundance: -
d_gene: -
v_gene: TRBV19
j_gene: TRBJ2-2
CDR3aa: CATAPRRNTGELFF
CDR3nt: TGTGCCACCGCGCCGAGGAGGAACACCGGGGAGCTGTTTTTT

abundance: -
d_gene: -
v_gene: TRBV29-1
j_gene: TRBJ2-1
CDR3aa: CSVETSPRHQYNEQFF
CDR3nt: TGCAGCGTTGAAACTAGCCCACGTCATCAATACAATGAGCAGTTCTTC